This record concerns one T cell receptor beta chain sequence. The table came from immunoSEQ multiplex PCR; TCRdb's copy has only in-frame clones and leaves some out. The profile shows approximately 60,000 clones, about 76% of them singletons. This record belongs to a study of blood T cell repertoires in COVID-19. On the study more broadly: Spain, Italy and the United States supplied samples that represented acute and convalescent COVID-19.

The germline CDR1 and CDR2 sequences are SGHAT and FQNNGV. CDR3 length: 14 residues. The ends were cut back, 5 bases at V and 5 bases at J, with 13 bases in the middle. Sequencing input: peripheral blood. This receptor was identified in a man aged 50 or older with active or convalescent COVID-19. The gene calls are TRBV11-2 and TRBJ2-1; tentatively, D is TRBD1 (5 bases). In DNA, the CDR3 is TGTGCCAGCAGCCCCTCAGGGCCGAACAATGAGCAGTTCTTC. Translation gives CASSPSGPNNEQFF.